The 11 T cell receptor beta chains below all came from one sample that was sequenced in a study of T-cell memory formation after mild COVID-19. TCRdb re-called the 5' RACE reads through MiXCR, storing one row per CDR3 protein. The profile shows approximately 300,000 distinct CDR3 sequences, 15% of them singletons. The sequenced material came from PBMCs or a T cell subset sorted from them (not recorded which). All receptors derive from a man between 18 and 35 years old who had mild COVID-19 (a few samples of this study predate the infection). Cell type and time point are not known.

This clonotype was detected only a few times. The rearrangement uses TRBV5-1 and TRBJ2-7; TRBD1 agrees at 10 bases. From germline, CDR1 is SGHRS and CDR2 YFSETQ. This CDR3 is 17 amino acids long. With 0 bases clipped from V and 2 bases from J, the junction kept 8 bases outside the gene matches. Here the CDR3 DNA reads TGCGCCAGCAGCTTGGGAACCGGGACAGGGGTAGCCTACGAGCAGTACTTC. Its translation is CASSLGTGTGVAYEQYF.

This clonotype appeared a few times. The CDR3 DNA reads as TGCAGTGGGGCCGGAAACTATGGCTACACCTTC. Protein product: CSGAGNYGYTF. The chain joins TRBV20-1 to TRBJ1-2; no clear D. Germline V CDR1 and CDR2: DFQATT, SNEGSKA (reference sequence). The CDR3 sequence is 11 residues long. Trimming removed 7 bases from V and 2 bases from J, with 8 bases in between.

The CDR3: CATSRDRGTSQGQYF. CDR3 bases: TGTGCCACCAGCAGAGATCGAGGGACTTCGCAGGGTCAGTACTTC. The rearrangement links TRBV15 to TRBJ2-5, with D maybe TRBD2 (6 bases). The CDR3 is 15 amino acids. Per the germline V gene, CDR1 is LNHNV and CDR2 is YYDKDF (reference sequence). Trimming stripped 0 bases from V and 11 bases from J, with 19 bases between.

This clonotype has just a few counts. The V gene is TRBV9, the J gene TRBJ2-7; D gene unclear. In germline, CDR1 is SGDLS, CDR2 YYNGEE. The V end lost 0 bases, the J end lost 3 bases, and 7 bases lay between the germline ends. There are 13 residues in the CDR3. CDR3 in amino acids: CASSVGPGYEQYF. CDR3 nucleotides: TGTGCCAGCAGCGTAGGTCCAGGCTACGAGCAGTACTTC.

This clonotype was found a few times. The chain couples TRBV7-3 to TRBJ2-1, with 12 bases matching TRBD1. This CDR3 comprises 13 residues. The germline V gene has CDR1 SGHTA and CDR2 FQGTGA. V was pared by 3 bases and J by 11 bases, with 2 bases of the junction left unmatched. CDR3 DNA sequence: TGTGCCAGCAGCTTCGGGACAGGGGGCCAGCAGTTCTTC. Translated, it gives CASSFGTGGQQFF.

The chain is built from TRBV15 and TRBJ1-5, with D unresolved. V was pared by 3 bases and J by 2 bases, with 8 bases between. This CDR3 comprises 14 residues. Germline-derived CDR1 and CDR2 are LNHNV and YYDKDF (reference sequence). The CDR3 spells CATSRGLGNQPQHF. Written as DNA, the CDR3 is TGTGCCACCAGCAGGGGGTTGGGCAATCAGCCCCAGCATTTT.

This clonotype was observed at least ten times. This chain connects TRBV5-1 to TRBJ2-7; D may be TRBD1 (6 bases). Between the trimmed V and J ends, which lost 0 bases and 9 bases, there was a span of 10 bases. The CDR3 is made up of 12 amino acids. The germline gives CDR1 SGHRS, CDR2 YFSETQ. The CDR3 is CASSLDLGGQYF. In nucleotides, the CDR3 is TGCGCCAGCAGCTTGGATCTAGGGGGGCAGTACTTC.

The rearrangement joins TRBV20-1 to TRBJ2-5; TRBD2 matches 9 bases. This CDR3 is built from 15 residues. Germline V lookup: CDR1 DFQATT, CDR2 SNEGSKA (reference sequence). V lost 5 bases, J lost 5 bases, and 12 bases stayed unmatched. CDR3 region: CSAPYMRGGPETQYF. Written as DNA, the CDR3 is TGCAGTGCTCCGTACATGCGGGGGGGCCCCGAGACCCAGTACTTC.

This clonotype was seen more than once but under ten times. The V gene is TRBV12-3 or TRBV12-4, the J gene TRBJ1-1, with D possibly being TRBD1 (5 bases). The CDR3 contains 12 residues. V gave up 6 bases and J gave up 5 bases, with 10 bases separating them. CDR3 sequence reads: CASSIWGTEAFF. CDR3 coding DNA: TGTGCCAGCAGCATCTGGGGGACTGAAGCTTTCTTT.

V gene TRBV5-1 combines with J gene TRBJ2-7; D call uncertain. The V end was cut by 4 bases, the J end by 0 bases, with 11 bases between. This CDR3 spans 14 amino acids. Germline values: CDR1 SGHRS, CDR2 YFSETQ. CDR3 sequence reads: CASSHEANSYEQYF. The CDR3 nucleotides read TGCGCCAGCAGCCACGAGGCTAACTCCTACGAGCAGTACTTC.

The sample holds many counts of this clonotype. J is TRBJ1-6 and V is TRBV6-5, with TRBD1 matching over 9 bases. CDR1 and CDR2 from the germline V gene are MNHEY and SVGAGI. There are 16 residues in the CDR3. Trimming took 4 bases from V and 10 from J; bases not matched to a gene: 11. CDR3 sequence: CASSFQGQGTRSPLHF. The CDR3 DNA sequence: TGTGCCAGCAGTTTCCAGGGACAGGGAACTCGATCACCCCTCCACTTT.